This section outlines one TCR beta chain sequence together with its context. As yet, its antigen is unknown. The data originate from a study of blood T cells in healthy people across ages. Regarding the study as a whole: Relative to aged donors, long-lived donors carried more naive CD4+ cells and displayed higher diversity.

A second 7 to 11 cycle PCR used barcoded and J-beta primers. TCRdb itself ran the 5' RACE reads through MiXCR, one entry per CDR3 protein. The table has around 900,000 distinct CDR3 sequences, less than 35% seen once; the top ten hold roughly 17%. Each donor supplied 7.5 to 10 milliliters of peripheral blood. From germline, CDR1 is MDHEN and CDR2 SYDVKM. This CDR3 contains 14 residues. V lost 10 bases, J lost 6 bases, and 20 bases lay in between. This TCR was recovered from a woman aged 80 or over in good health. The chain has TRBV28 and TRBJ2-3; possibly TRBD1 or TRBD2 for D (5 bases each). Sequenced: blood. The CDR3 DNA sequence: TGTGCCACCGATGTCCCGGGACCAGACGATACGCAGTATTTT. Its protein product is CATDVPGPDDTQYF. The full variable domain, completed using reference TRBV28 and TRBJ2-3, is DVKVTQSSRYLVKRTGEKVFLECVQDMDHENMFWYRQDPGLGLRLIYFSYDVKMKEKGDIPEGYSVSREKKERFSLILESASTNQTSMYLCATDVPGPDDTQYFGPGTRLTVL.